This T cell receptor (beta chain) was profiled in a study of blood T cell repertoires in COVID-19. Study information: In each case, the material was cDNA or gDNA derived from T cells, B-cell-depleted T cells, or PBMCs.

Original processing methods: Counts of nucleated cells, estimated from reference gene primer amplification, were obtained. TCRdb's copy holds only in-frame clones and misses some; the assay was immunoSEQ multiplex PCR. V, J and clone size derive from that table, while D and trimming were established from the DNA sequence. This table holds roughly 25,000 clones, about nine tenths found once. The germline V gene encodes CDR1 KGHSH and CDR2 LQKENI. This CDR3 is 16 amino acids long. The V and J ends lost 6 bases and 8 bases, in that order; junction bases with no gene match: 14. This clonotype was obtained from a woman of 80 years or more with acute or convalescent COVID-19. The chain couples TRBV18 to TRBJ2-3; the match to TRBD2 covers 10 bases. Sequencing used peripheral blood. The CDR3 sequence is CASSSGSGGAEGTQYF. CDR3 coding DNA: TGTGCCAGCTCCTCGGGGAGCGGGGGGGCCGAAGGTACGCAGTATTTT.